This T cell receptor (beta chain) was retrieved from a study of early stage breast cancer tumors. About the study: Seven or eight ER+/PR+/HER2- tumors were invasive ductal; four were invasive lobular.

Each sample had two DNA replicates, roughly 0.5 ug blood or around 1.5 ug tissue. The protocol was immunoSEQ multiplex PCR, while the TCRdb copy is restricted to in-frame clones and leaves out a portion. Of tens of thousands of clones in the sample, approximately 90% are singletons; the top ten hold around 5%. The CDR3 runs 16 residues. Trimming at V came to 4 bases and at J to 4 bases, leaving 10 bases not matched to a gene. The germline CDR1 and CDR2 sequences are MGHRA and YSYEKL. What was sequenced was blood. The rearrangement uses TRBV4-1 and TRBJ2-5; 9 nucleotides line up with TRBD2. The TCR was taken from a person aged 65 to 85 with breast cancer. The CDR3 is CASSLLLAGFRETQYF. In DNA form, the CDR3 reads TGCGCCAGCAGCCTCCTTCTAGCGGGGTTTCGAGAGACCCAGTACTTC.